These 13 T cell receptor beta chains share one sample of origin, sequenced in a study of T cell repertoires in cytomegalovirus infection. TCRdb used MiXCR to reprocess the reads, holding one entry per CDR3 protein. Of about 310,000 distinct CDR3 sequences listed, 20% to 25% were seen once; the top ten hold roughly 13%. No antigen has been identified for these receptors. The material was cultured PBMCs, obtained from culture after CMV antigen stimulation. These receptors came from a human donor in good health (CMV status not recorded). Some clones in this sample may be carry-over from other donors' samples.

This clonotype was seen more than once but under ten times. The rearrangement links TRBV6-1 to TRBJ2-3, with 8 bases matching TRBD2. The germline V gene has CDR1 MNHNS and CDR2 SASEGT. The V and J ends lost 6 bases and 2 bases, in that order; junction bases with no gene match: 7. This CDR3 has 15 amino acids. CDR3 sequence reads: CASSFTSGHTDTQYF. The CDR3 DNA is TGTGCCAGCAGCTTCACTAGCGGACACACAGATACGCAGTATTTT.

This clonotype was seen repeatedly, ten times or more. V and J are TRBV7-2 and TRBJ2-6; D unclear. Germline assignment: CDR1 SGHTA and CDR2 FQGNSA. Trimming removed 5 bases from V and 0 bases from J, with 8 bases in between. The CDR3 totals 15 residues. The chain's CDR3 is CASSPEVSGANVLTF. In DNA form, the CDR3 reads TGTGCCAGCAGCCCTGAAGTCTCTGGGGCCAACGTCCTGACTTTC.

This sequence joins TRBV19 and TRBJ2-6; D is perhaps TRBD2 (5 bases). Deletions cut 7 bases from V and 0 bases from J, with 7 bases between. Germline V gene lookup returns CDR1 LNHDA and CDR2 SQIVND (reference sequence). The CDR3 spans 14 residues. The CDR3 DNA reads as TGTGCCAGTAAGGAGGTCTCTGGGGCCAACGTCCTGACTTTC. This encodes CASKEVSGANVLTF.

With regard to this clonotype: A much more abundant neighbour one base away suggests this may be a read error. This chain connects TRBV4-1 to TRBJ1-5, with D perhaps matching TRBD1 (5 bases). Germline V lookup: CDR1 MGHRA, CDR2 YSYEKL. This CDR3 is built from 16 residues. CDR3 region: CTSSQDRQNSNQPQHF. The CDR3 DNA reads as TGCACCAGCAGCCAGGATAGACAGAATAGCAATCAGCCCCAGCATTTT.

This clonotype appeared a few times. V gene TRBV6-2 or TRBV6-3 combines with J gene TRBJ2-3; TRBD1 aligns across 9 bases. This CDR3 region has 17 residues. CDR1 is MNHEY and CDR2 is SVGEGT in the germline V gene. Trimming removed 6 bases from V and 1 base from J; junction bases left unmatched: 11. The CDR3 protein is CASSPPRTGVRTDTQYF. The CDR3 DNA reads TGTGCCAGCAGCCCCCCTCGGACAGGGGTGCGCACAGATACGCAGTATTTT.

This clonotype was picked up many times. V is TRBV7-2 and J is TRBJ2-3; 8 bases map to TRBD2. Germline trimming cut 4 bases from V and 2 bases from J; bases unmatched to any gene: 14. The CDR3 is 18 residues long. The germline CDR1 and CDR2 sequences are SGHTA and FQGNSA. The DNA for the CDR3 is TGTGCCAGCAGCTCCCCCTCCCAACCTAGCGGGCACACAGATACGCAGTATTTT. Residues: CASSSPSQPSGHTDTQYF.

This clonotype occurred many times. The rearrangement links TRBV4-1 to TRBJ1-5; a weak D match, TRBD1 (6 bases). V lost 1 base to trimming and J lost 9 bases, with 10 bases between them. Germline CDR1 MGHRA, CDR2 YSYEKL. This CDR3 region has 13 residues. The CDR3 sequence is CASSQVGGGPQHF. The CDR3 region has the DNA TGCGCCAGCAGCCAAGTGGGAGGGGGGCCCCAGCATTTT.

This chain links TRBV4-3 with TRBJ1-1; TRBD1 might be the D (5 bases). Germline V gene lookup returns CDR1 LGHNA and CDR2 YSLEER. This CDR3 region has 15 residues. V lost 1 base to trimming and J lost 4 bases, with 13 bases between them. CDR3 nucleotides: TGCGCCAGCAGCCAAGGGCAGGGTTTGAGCACTGAAGCTTTCTTT. Encoded protein: CASSQGQGLSTEAFF.

The table lists this clonotype with many counts. This rearrangement joins TRBV11-2 to TRBJ2-5, with D possibly being TRBD2 (5 bases). CDR3 length: 14 residues. V was clipped by 5 bases and J by 4 bases, with 14 bases between them. Germline CDR1 and CDR2: SGHAT and FQNNGV. In DNA form, the CDR3 reads TGTGCCAGCAGCATTAGCGACAACGGAGAGACCCAGTACTTC. Amino acids: CASSISDNGETQYF. The full variable domain, in which reference TRBV11-2 and TRBJ2-5 provide the parts outside the CDR3, is EAGVAQSPRYKIIEKRQSVAFWCNPISGHATLYWYQQILGQGPKLLIQFQNNGVVDDSQLPKDRFSAERLKGVDSTLKIQPAKLEDSAVYLCASSISDNGETQYFGPGTRLLVL.

V is TRBV11-2 and J is TRBJ2-1, with D maybe TRBD2 (6 bases). The CDR3 totals 13 residues. The ends were cut back, 5 bases at V and 4 bases at J, with 9 bases in the middle. Per the germline V gene, CDR1 is SGHAT and CDR2 is FQNNGV. The CDR3 loop is CASSHGTYNEQFF. The CDR3 DNA reads as TGTGCCAGCAGCCACGGGACTTACAATGAGCAGTTCTTC.

This clonotype was counted between two and nine times. The gene calls are TRBV20-1 and TRBJ2-4; TRBD2 agrees at 11 bases. The junction had 11 bases not matched to a gene; V was cut back by 4 bases and J by 6 bases. Germline CDR1 DFQATT, CDR2 SNEGSKA (reference sequence). The CDR3 runs to 16 residues. CDR3 in amino acids: CSAIMGSGRAPNIQYF. The CDR3 coding sequence is TGCAGTGCTATAATGGGTAGCGGGAGGGCCCCAAACATTCAGTACTTC.

This clonotype appeared many times. The chain recombines TRBV4-3 with TRBJ2-5; possible D gene TRBD1, 7 bases. Between the trimmed V and J ends, which lost 1 base and 2 bases, there was a span of 11 bases. The germline V gene has CDR1 LGHNA and CDR2 YSLEER. The CDR3 runs 15 residues. Here the CDR3 DNA reads TGCGCCAGCAGCCAAGGGAGGGGACAGCAAGAGACCCAGTACTTC. The encoded protein is CASSQGRGQQETQYF.

V gene TRBV4-3 combines with J gene TRBJ2-1, with a tentative D call TRBD2 (5 bases). Trimming left V 4 bases short and J 0 bases short, with 10 bases between. The CDR3 sequence is 15 residues long. Germline V lookup: CDR1 LGHNA, CDR2 YSLEER. CDR3 region: CASSPEGSSYNEQFF. In DNA form, the CDR3 reads TGCGCCAGCAGCCCGGAAGGGAGCTCCTACAATGAGCAGTTCTTC.